This entry describes one T cell receptor beta chain. The V end lost 4 bases, the J end lost 4 bases, and 13 bases lay between the germline ends. CDR3 length: 14 residues. Germline loops: CDR1 LGHNA, CDR2 YSLEER. The data were taken from a study of shared clonotypes between healthy human individuals. Naive CD8 cells were CD45RO-negative, positively selected for CCR7, excluding terminally differentiated effector memory CD45RA+ cells. The input for sorted-subset replicate PCRs was around 210 ng DNA, about 29,000 T cell genomes. Using immunoSEQ multiplex PCR, the repertoire was profiled, and TCRdb retains in-frame clones only, with some absent. Counted here are about 800,000 clones, 90% to 98% occurring once; the ten biggest clones make up under 0.25%.

The chain employs TRBV4-3 and TRBJ1-2, with D tentatively TRBD1 (5 bases). The clonotype comes from a man aged 25 to 40 in good health. The sequenced sample was naive CD8+ T cells sorted from blood. The CDR3 nucleotides read TGCGCCAGCAGCCCTGGGACCGGGAGCTATGGCTACACCTTC. Encoded protein: CASSPGTGSYGYTF.